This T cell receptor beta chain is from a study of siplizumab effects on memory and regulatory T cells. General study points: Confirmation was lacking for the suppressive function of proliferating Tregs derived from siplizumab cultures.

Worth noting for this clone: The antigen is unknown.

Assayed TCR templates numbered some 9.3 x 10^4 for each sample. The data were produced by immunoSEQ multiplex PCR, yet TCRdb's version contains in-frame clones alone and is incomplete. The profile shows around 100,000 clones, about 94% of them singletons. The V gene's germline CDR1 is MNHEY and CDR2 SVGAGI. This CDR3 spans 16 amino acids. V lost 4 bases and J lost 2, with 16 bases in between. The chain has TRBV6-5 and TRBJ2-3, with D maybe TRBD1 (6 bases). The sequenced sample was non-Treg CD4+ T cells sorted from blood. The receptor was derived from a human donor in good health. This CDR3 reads CASSSPLGANTDTQYF. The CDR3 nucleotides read TGTGCCAGCAGTTCGCCCTTGGGGGCAAACACAGATACGCAGTATTTT.